This TCR beta chain originates from a study of shared clonotypes between healthy human individuals. Study-wide context: Researchers drew samples from two women and a few men aged 18 to 49.

Naive CD8 isolation took CD45RO-negative cells positively selected for CCR7 and excluded terminally differentiated effector memory CD45RA+ cells. Study donors comprised healthy, HIV-negative adults devoid of recent acute infection or vaccination. The CDR3 is 19 residues long. V shed 3 bases, J shed 0 bases, and the junction held 14 bases outside the gene matches. The germline V gene encodes CDR1 SGHKS and CDR2 YYEKEE (reference sequence). Produced via immunoSEQ multiplex PCR; TCRdb's table is partial and in-frame only. The table has some 2 million clones, roughly 94% seen once. This clonotype was sampled from a man between 18 and 35 years old in good health. This chain links TRBV5-5 with TRBJ2-4; TRBD1 matches 8 bases. Input material: naive CD8+ T cells sorted from blood. CDR3 sequence reads: CASSYGQGSPLLAKNIQYF. DNA for the CDR3: TGTGCCAGCAGCTACGGACAGGGATCACCACTACTAGCCAAAAACATTCAGTACTTC.